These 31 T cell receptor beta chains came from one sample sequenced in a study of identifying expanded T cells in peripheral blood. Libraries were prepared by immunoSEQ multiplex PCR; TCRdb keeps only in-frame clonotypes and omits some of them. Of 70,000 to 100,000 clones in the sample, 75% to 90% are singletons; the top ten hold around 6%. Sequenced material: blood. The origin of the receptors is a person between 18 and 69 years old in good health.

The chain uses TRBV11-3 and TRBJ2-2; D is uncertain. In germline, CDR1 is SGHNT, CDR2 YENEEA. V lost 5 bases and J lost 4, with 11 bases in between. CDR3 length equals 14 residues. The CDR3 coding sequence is TGTGCCAGCAGCCCACGACGTGTCACCGGGGAGCTGTTTTTT. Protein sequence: CASSPRRVTGELFF.

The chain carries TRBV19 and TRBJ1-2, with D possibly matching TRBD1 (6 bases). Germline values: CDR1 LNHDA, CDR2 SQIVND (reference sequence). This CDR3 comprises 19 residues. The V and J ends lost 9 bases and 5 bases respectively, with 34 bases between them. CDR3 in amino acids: CASRRRGQIKDSRRYGYTF. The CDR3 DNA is TGTGCCAGCAGAAGGAGAGGACAGATTAAGGATTCGCGGCGATATGGCTACACCTTC.

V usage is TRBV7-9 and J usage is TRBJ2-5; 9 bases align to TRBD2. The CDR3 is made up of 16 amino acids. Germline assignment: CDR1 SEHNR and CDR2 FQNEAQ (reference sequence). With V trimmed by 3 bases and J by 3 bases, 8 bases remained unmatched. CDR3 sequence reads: CASSFASGTSKETQYF. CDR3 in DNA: TGTGCCAGCAGCTTCGCCTCCGGGACTAGCAAAGAGACCCAGTACTTC.

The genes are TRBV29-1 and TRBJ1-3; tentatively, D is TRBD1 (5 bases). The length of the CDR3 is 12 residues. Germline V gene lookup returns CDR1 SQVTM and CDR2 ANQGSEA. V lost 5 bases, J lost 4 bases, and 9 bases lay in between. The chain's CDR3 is CSVKTDGNTIYF. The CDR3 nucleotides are TGCAGCGTTAAGACAGACGGAAACACCATATATTTT.

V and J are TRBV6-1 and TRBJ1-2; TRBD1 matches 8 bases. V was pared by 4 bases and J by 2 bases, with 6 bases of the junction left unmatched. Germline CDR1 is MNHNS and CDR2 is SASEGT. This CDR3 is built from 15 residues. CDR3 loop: CASSGDRSPNYGYTF. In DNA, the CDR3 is TGTGCCAGCAGTGGGGACAGGTCCCCAAACTATGGCTACACCTTC.

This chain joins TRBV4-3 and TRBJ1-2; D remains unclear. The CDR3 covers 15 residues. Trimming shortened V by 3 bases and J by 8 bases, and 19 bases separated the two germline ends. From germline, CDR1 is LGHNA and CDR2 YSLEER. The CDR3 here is CASSHQSDTDVGYTF. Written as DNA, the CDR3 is TGCGCCAGCAGCCACCAAAGCGACACAGATGTAGGCTACACCTTC.

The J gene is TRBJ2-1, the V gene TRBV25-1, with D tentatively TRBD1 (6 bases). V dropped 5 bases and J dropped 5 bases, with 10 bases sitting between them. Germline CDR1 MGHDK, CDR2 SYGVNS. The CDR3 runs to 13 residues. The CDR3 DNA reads TGTGCCAGCAGTACCTACAGGGACAATGAGCAGTTCTTC. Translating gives CASSTYRDNEQFF.

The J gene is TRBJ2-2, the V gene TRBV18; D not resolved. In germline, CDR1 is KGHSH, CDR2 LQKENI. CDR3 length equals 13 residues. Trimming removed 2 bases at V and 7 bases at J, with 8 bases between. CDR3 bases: TGTGCCAGCTCACCAGACGTCAACGGGGAGCTGTTTTTT. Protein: CASSPDVNGELFF. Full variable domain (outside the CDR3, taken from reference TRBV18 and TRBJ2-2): NAGVMQNPRHLVRRRGQEARLRCSPMKGHSHVYWYRQLPEEGLKFMVYLQKENIIDESGMPKERFSAEFPKEGPSILRIQQVVRGDSAAYFCASSPDVNGELFFGEGSRLTVL.

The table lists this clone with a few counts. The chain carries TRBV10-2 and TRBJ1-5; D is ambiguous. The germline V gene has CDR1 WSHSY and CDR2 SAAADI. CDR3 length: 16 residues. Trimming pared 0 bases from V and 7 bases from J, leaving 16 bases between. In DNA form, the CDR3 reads TGCGCCAGCAGTGAGTCTGACCTGGGTTTGGGACAGCCCCAGCATTTT. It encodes CASSESDLGLGQPQHF.

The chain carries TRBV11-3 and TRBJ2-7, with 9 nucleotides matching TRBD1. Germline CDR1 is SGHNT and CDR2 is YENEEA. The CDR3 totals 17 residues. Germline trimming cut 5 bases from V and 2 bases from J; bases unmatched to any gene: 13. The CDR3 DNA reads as TGTGCCAGCAGCCCCCGTGAAGGACAGGGGAAAACCTACGAGCAGTACTTC. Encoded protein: CASSPREGQGKTYEQYF. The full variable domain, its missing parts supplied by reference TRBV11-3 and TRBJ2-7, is EAGVVQSPRYKIIEKKQPVAFWCNPISGHNTLYWYLQNLGQGPELLIRYENEEAVDDSQLPKDRFSAERLKGVDSTLKIQPAELGDSAVYLCASSPREGQGKTYEQYFGPGTRLTVT.

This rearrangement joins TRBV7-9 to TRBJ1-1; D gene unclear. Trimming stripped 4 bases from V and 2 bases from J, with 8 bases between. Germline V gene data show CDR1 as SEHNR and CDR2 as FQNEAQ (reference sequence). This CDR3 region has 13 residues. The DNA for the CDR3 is TGTGCCAGCAGCTCCCCACTTAACACTGAAGCTTTCTTT. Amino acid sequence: CASSSPLNTEAFF. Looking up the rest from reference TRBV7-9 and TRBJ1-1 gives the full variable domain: DTGVSQNPRHKITKRGQNVTFRCDPISEHNRLYWYRQTLGQGPEFLTYFQNEAQLEKSRLLSDRFSAERPKGSFSTLEIQRTEQGDSAMYLCASSSPLNTEAFFGQGTRLTVV.

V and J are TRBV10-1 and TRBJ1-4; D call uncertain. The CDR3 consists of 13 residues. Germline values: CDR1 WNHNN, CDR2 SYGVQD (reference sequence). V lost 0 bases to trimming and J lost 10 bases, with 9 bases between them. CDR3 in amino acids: CASSESGIGKLFF. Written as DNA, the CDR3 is TGCGCCAGCAGTGAGTCCGGGATCGGAAAACTGTTTTTT.

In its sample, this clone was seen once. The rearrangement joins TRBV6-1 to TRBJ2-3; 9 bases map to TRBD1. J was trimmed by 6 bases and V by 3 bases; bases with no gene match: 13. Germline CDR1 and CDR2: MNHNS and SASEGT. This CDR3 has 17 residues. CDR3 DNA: TGTGCCAGCAGTGACGCATGGGGGACAGGGTTCGGCGATACGCAGTATTTT. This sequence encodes CASSDAWGTGFGDTQYF.

In nucleotides, the CDR3 is TGCGCCAGCAGCCTACACCGACAGGGCGGAGGAGCTGAAGCTTTCTTT. Protein: CASSLHRQGGGAEAFF. This chain joins TRBV5-1 and TRBJ1-1; 7 bases map to TRBD1. Trimming cost V 4 bases and J 6 bases; bases outside gene matches: 15. This CDR3 spans 16 amino acids. Germline V gene lookup returns CDR1 SGHRS and CDR2 YFSETQ. Full variable domain (remainder filled in from reference TRBV5-1 and TRBJ1-1): KAGVTQTPRYLIKTRGQQVTLSCSPISGHRSVSWYQQTPGQGLQFLFEYFSETQRNKGNFPGRFSGRQFSNSRSEMNVSTLELGDSALYLCASSLHRQGGGAEAFFGQGTRLTVV.

CDR3 sequence (DNA): TGTGCCAGCTCACCACCTGTCCGGGTAGAGCTGTTTTTT. Encoded protein: CASSPPVRVELFF. The genes are TRBV18 and TRBJ2-2; no firm D call. The CDR3 sequence is 13 residues long. CDR1 and CDR2 from the germline V gene are KGHSH and LQKENI. The V end lost 0 bases, the J end lost 11 bases, and 10 bases lay between the germline ends.

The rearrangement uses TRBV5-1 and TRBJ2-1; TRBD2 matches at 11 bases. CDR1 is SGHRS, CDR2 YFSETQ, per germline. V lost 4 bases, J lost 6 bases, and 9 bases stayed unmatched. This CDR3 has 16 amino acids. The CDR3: CASSLPLAGETNEQFF. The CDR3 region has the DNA TGCGCCAGCAGCCTTCCACTAGCGGGGGAAACCAATGAGCAGTTCTTC.

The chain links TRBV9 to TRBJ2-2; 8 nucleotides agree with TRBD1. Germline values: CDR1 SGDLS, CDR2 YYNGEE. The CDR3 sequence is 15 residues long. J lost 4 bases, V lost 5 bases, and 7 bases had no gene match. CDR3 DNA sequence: TGTGCCAGCAGACCCCGACAGGGGAGCACCGGGGAGCTGTTTTTT. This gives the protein CASRPRQGSTGELFF.

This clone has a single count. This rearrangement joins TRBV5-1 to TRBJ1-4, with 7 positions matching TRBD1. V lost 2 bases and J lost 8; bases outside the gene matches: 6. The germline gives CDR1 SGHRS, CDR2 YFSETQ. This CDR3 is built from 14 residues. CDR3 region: CASSFSRDSEKLFF. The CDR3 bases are TGCGCCAGCAGCTTTTCACGGGACAGCGAAAAACTGTTTTTT. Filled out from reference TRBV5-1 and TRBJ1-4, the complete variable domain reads KAGVTQTPRYLIKTRGQQVTLSCSPISGHRSVSWYQQTPGQGLQFLFEYFSETQRNKGNFPGRFSGRQFSNSRSEMNVSTLELGDSALYLCASSFSRDSEKLFFGSGTQLSVL.

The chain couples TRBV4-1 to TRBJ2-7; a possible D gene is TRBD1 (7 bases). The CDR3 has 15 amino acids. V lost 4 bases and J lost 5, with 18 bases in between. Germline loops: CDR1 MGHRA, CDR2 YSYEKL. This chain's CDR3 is CASSPTPGGLDEQYF. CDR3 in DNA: TGCGCCAGCAGCCCAACTCCAGGGGGGCTCGACGAGCAGTACTTC.

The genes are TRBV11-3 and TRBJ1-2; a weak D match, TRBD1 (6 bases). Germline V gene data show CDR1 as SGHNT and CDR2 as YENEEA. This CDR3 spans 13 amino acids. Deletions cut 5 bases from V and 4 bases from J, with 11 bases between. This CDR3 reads CASSPQGSYGYTF. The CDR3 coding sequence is TGTGCCAGCAGCCCCCAGGGGTCCTATGGCTACACCTTC.

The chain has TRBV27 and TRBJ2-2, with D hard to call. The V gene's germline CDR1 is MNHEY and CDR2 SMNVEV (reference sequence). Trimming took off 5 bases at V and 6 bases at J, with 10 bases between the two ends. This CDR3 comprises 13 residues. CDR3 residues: CASSTARPGELFF. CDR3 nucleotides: TGTGCCAGCAGTACTGCCCGTCCCGGGGAGCTGTTTTTT.

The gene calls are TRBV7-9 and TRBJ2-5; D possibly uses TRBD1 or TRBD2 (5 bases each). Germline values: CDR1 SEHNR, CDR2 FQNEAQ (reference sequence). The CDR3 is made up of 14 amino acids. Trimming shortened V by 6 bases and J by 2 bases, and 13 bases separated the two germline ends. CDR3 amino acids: CASRTAESQETQYF. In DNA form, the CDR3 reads TGTGCCAGCAGGACAGCGGAGAGTCAAGAGACCCAGTACTTC.

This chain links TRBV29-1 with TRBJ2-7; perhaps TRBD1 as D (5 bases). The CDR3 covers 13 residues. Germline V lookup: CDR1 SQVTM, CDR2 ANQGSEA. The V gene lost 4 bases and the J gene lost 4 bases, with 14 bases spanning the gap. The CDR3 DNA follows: TGCAGCGTTGCACAGGACACCCTGTACGAGCAGTACTTC. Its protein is CSVAQDTLYEQYF.

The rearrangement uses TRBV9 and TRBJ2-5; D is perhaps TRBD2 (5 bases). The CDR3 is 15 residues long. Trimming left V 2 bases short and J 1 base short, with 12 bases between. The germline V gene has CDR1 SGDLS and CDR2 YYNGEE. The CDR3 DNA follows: TGTGCCAGCAGCGTGGGAGATGTGCCCCAAGAGACCCAGTACTTC. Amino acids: CASSVGDVPQETQYF. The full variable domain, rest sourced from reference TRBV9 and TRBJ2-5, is DSGVTQTPKHLITATGQRVTLRCSPRSGDLSVYWYQQSLDQGLQFLIQYYNGEERAKGNILERFSAQQFPDLHSELNLSSLELGDSALYFCASSVGDVPQETQYFGPGTRLLVL.

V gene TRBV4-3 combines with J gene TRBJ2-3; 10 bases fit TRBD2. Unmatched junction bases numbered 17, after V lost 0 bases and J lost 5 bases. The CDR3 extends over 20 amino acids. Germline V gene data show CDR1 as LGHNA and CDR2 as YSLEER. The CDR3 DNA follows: TGCGCCAGCAGCCAAGATTATTTCGCTAGCGGGGGCTCAAGGGGAGATACGCAGTATTTT. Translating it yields CASSQDYFASGGSRGDTQYF.

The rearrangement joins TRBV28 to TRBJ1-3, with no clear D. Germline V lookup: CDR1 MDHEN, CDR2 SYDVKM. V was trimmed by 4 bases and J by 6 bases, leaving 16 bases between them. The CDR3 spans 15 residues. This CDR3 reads CASSSRKARENTIYF. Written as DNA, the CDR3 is TGTGCCAGCAGTTCAAGAAAGGCCCGGGAAAACACCATATATTTT.

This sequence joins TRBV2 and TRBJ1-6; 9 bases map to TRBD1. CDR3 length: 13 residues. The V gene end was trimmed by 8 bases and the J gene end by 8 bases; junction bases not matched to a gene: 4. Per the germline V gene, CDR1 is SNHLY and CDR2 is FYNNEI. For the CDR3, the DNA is TGTGCCAGCCTCCGGGACAGGGATTCACCCCTCCACTTT. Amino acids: CASLRDRDSPLHF. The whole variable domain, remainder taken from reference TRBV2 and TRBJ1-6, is EPEVTQTPSHQVTQMGQEVILRCVPISNHLYFYWYRQILGQKVEFLVSFYNNEISEKSEIFDDQFSVERPDGSNFTLKIRSTKLEDSAMYFCASLRDRDSPLHFGNGTRLTVT.

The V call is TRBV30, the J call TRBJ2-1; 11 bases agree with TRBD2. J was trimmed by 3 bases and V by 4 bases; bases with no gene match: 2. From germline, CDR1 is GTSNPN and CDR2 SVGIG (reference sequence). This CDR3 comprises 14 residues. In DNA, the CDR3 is TGTGCCTGGACTAGCGGGGGGAGCTACAATGAGCAGTTCTTC. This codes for CAWTSGGSYNEQFF. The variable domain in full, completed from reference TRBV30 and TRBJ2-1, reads SQTIHQWPATLVQPVGSPLSLECTVEGTSNPNLYWYRQAAGRGLQLLFYSVGIGQISSEVPQNLSASRPQDRQFILSSKKLLLSDSGFYLCAWTSGGSYNEQFFGPGTRLTVL.

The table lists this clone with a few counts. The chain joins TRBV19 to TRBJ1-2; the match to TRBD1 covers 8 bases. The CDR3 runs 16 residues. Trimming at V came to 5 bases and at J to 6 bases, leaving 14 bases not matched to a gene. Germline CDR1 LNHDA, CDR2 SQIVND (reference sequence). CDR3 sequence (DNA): TGTGCCAGTAGTGCGGGGACAGGAAATCTCTTCAATGGCTACACCTTC. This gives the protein CASSAGTGNLFNGYTF. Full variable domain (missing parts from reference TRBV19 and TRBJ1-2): DGGITQSPKYLFRKEGQNVTLSCEQNLNHDAMYWYRQDPGQGLRLIYYSQIVNDFQKGDIAEGYSVSREKKESFPLTVTSAQKNPTAFYLCASSAGTGNLFNGYTFGSGTRLTVV.

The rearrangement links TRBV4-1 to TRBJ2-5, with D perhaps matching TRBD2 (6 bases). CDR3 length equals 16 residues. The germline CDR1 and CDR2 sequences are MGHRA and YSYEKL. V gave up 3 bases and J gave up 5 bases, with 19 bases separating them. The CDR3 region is CASSQEGPFSTETQYF. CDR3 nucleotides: TGCGCCAGCAGCCAGGAGGGCCCATTTTCGACTGAGACCCAGTACTTC.

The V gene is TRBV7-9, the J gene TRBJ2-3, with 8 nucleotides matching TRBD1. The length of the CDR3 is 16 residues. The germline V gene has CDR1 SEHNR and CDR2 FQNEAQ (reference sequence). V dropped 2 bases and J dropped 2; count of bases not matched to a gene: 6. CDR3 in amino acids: CASSLYGTGSTDTQYF. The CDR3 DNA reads TGTGCCAGCAGCTTATACGGGACAGGCTCCACAGATACGCAGTATTTT.